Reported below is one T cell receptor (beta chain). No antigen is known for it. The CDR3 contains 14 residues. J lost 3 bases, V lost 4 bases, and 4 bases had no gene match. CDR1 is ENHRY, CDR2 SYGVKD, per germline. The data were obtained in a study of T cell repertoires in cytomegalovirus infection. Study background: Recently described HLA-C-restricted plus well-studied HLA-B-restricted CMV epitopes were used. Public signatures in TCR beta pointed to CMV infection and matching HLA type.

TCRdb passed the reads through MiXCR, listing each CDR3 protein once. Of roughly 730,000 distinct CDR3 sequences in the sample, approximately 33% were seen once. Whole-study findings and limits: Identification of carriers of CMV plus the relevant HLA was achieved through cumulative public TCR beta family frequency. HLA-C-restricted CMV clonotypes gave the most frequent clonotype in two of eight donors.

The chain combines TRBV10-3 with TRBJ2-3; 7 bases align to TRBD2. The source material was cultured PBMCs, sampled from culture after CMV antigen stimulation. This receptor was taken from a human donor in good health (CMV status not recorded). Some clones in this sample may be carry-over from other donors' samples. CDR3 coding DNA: TGTGCCATCAGTGGGACTAGAGGAACAGATACGCAGTATTTT. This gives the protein CAISGTRGTDTQYF.